This is a list of T cell receptor beta chains from one sample in a study of PD-1 blockade in classical Hodgkin lymphoma. The protocol was immunoSEQ multiplex PCR, while the TCRdb copy is restricted to in-frame clones and leaves out a portion. Of 25,000 to 30,000 clones in the sample, around 79% were seen once. Sequencing was performed on CD4+ T cells from blood, taken before the fourth cycle of nivolumab. Receptors originate from a human donor with classical Hodgkin lymphoma. Both conserved end residues are part of each CDR3. The D gene is left open where the match is weak. Clone size is not always given. Where it is, it says once, few, many or a class for expanded clones.

V gene,clone size,D gene,J gene,CDR3 length,CDR3 protein,CDR3 DNA
TRBV18,.,TRBD1,TRBJ1-2,15,CASSPGTGVDYGYTF,TGTGCCAGCTCACCCGGTACAGGGGTCGACTATGGCTACACCTTC
TRBV9,.,.,TRBJ1-2,15,CASSLRTTGTYGYTF,TGTGCCAGCAGTCTGAGGACGACAGGCACCTATGGCTACACCTTC
TRBV5-1,.,.,TRBJ1-1,15,CASSLGAVAGNEAFF,TGCGCCAGCAGCTTGGGGGCGGTGGCAGGGAATGAAGCTTTCTTT
TRBV6-5,.,.,TRBJ1-1,16,CASSYDGSGIFTEAFF,TGTGCCAGCAGTTACGATGGGTCGGGCATCTTCACTGAAGCTTTCTTT
TRBV7-9,.,.,TRBJ2-2,15,CASSYRGQRTGELFF,TGTGCCAGCAGCTACCGGGGGCAACGCACCGGGGAGCTGTTTTTT
TRBV21-1,.,.,TRBJ1-2,14,CASSPGQGADGYTF,TGTGCCAGCAGCCCGGGACAGGGGGCGGATGGCTACACCTTC
TRBV11-3,.,TRBD2,TRBJ2-1,18,CASSPGLAGRGSYNEQFF,TGTGCCAGCAGCCCGGGACTAGCGGGAAGGGGCTCCTACAATGAGCAGTTCTTC
TRBV10-3,.,.,TRBJ1-1,13,CAAATAGDTEAFF,TGTGCCGCTGCTACAGCTGGGGACACTGAAGCTTTCTTT
TRBV7-9,.,.,TRBJ2-1,15,CASSLSRGLYNEQFF,TGTGCCAGCAGCTTAAGCCGCGGACTTTACAATGAGCAGTTCTTC
TRBV5-1,few,TRBD1,TRBJ2-7,17,CASSWDRRRLEAYEQYF,TGCGCCAGCAGCTGGGACAGGAGAAGACTAGAGGCCTACGAGCAGTACTTC
TRBV18,.,.,TRBJ1-1,14,CASSALGRGSEAFF,TGTGCCAGCTCAGCGTTGGGGAGGGGATCTGAAGCTTTCTTT